This T cell receptor beta chain was sequenced during a study of T cell changes during pregnancy in multiple sclerosis. Measured with immunoSEQ multiplex PCR; TCRdb has only the in-frame clones, and not every one. This repertoire shows about 46,000 clones, 85% to 95% found once; its top ten account for 2% to 2.5%. Germline V gene lookup returns CDR1 GTSNPN and CDR2 SVGIG (reference sequence). The CDR3 extends over 13 amino acids. Trimming stripped 4 bases from V and 7 bases from J, with 13 bases between. This clone came up a few times. V and J are TRBV30 and TRBJ1-4, with a possible D match to TRBD1 (6 bases). The receptor was isolated from a female donor with multiple sclerosis, enrolled in a pregnancy study. This specimen consisted of peripheral blood, obtained in the third trimester of pregnancy. The CDR3 coding sequence is TGTGCCTGGACCCAGGGGATGGGTGAAAAACTGTTTTTT. It translates to CAWTQGMGEKLFF.